The T cell receptor (beta chain) described here comes from a study of blood T cell repertoires in COVID-19 (dated by TCRdb to between 2020 and 2021). Notes on the research overall: Collaborator samples came from the United States, Italy and Spain and covered acute and convalescent phases of COVID-19. The prospective study material was composed of cDNA or gDNA derived from T cells, B-cell-depleted T cells, or PBMCs. Subjects who had been exposed to COVID-19, were actively infected with it, or had recovered from it provided the deeply sampled blood TCRbeta repertoires that made up the dataset. A freely available public database, intended as a resource for researchers studying the immune response to SARS-CoV-2, is where the repertoires were released. The samples were drawn from the first 160 participants of the ongoing ImmuneRACE study and from 950 to 1,500 subjects provided by 6 global collaborators. Sample metadata almost always included a de-identified subject ID, COVID-19 status, age in years and sex. Where HLA class I and class II types were available, the types were taken from metadata supplied by the sample provider, not from assay-based typing.

With regard to this clone: Its antigen specificity is not known. There are no base qualities to consult, and no much larger clone falls within one base.

Paper-wide results and their limitations: The quantity of clinical and demographic metadata differed by source and by participant and was supplied without curation.

The immunoSEQ Assay, a bias-controlled multiplex PCR, was used to amplify TCRbeta CDR3 regions from genomic DNA. The original pipeline was this. Nucleated cell counts per sample were estimated from amplification of reference gene primers within the assay. To quantify the absolute abundance of each unique TCRbeta CDR3 rearrangement, sequence reads were collapsed and filtered. Productive Simpson clonality was computed per sample as the square root of Simpson's diversity index over productive rearrangements. TCRdb took this table from immuneACCESS and kept in-frame rearrangements with V and J called. Such tables lack part of the clones; where checked against another copy, unresolved V genes explain under half of the gap, and the rest is unexplained. The V and J calls and clone size are taken from that table; D and trimming were inferred from the DNA. Recorded for this sample are approximately 250,000 clones; approximately 82% of them occurred a single time. Of the sample, around 2% falls within the top ten clones.

Trimming takes 5 bases from V and 6 bases from J, and the germline ends sit 17 bases apart. Via the germline V gene, CDR1 is MRHNA and CDR2 SNTAGT. The CDR3 starts with the cysteine, ends with the phenylalanine, and has 15 residues. Only the CDR3 portion is preserved as DNA: 45 bases, with reading frame beginning at the first base. Another Seattle source contributed samples from volunteer blood donors who had recovered from COVID-19. Collaborating institutions collected whole blood in K2EDTA tubes following their own protocols. Collaborator samples were shipped for TCRbeta analysis as frozen whole blood, isolated PBMCs, or DNA extracted from either sample type.

The sequencing input was peripheral blood. The chain uses TRBV6-4 and TRBJ2-1; possibly the D gene is TRBD2, per 6 matching bases. The clonotype comes from a middle-aged man who had recovered from COVID-19. The sequence in DNA is TGTGCCAGCAGTCCCCAGCCCCTGGGAGGCAATGAGCAGTTCTTC. It codes for CASSPQPLGGNEQFF.